This is a list of T cell receptor beta chains from one sample in a study of blood T cell repertoires in COVID-19. Sequencing was performed with immunoSEQ multiplex PCR; in TCRdb, only in-frame clones are kept and a portion is missing. The sample includes around 390,000 clones, about 86% of them seen just once. The sample taken for sequencing was PBMCs or T cells enriched from blood (not recorded which). The receptors originated from a woman aged 50 to 65 who had recovered from COVID-19. Each CDR3 is given without its conserved first and last residue. Not every row has a clone size; where given, it reads once, few, many or a size class.

V,size,J,CDR3
TRBV29-1,NA,TRBJ1-2,SVVTGSVNYGYT
TRBV19,NA,TRBJ1-3,ASSIYSRSGNTIY
TRBV28,NA,TRBJ2-2,ASSLYRPQGYGELF
TRBV19,NA,TRBJ1-1,ASSPRGPTAAYTEAF
TRBV28,NA,TRBJ1-5,ASRMDISQPQH
TRBV3-1/TRBV3-2,NA,TRBJ2-6,ASSPSRGNSGANVLT
TRBV27,NA,TRBJ1-1,ASSFTANTEAF
TRBV11-2,NA,TRBJ2-3,ASRTSGSDTQY
TRBV28,once,TRBJ1-4,ASRIQGPLGEKLF
TRBV27,NA,TRBJ2-5,ASSRILAGGRETQY
TRBV7-2,NA,TRBJ2-1,ASSWMGGDEQF
TRBV19,NA,TRBJ1-5,AADRQGARGNQPQH
TRBV7-2,NA,TRBJ1-5,ASSDVGGFYQPQH
TRBV19,NA,TRBJ2-7,ASSTPDSYEQY
TRBV7-9,NA,TRBJ2-5,ASSFQGAGQETQY
TRBV2,NA,TRBJ2-7,ASSEGGQGRYEQY
TRBV4-1,NA,TRBJ2-7,ASSQVRQGGRYEQY
TRBV25-1,NA,TRBJ1-2,ASSDPLGQDHYGYT
TRBV2,few,TRBJ1-4,ASSDQGGKLF
TRBV9,few,TRBJ1-6,ASSVTQGNSPLH
TRBV5-1,NA,TRBJ2-2,ASSPDREDGELF
TRBV29-1,NA,TRBJ2-5,SVEKGLAGEFGETQY
TRBV7-6,NA,TRBJ2-3,ASSLFRDRGTDTQY
TRBV7-3,NA,TRBJ2-7,ASSLGHANYEQY
TRBV7-9,NA,TRBJ1-1,ASSLGDRGFVTEAF
TRBV19,NA,TRBJ1-1,ASSTGDREAF
TRBV19,NA,TRBJ1-4,ASSSPRDSRKLF
TRBV15,NA,TRBJ2-7,ATSRGKGGAAEQY
TRBV9,NA,TRBJ2-1,ASSVGTGGYEQF
TRBV19,NA,TRBJ1-5,ASSINQGELRAPQH
TRBV5-6,NA,TRBJ2-1,ASSLDGDEQF
TRBV7-3,NA,TRBJ2-7,ASSLGGGQPLREQY
TRBV30,NA,TRBJ1-1,AWGRQYLNTEAF
TRBV7-2,NA,TRBJ2-1,ASSLEGASYNEQF
TRBV7-9,NA,TRBJ2-1,ASSFAHRDRGRDEQF
TRBV7-9,few,TRBJ2-1,ASRNGTSGEHEQF
TRBV27,NA,TRBJ1-4,ASSSGQGWEKLF
TRBV5-1,NA,TRBJ1-6,ASSSRHQMDNSPLH
TRBV9,once,TRBJ1-2,ASSVTGPDGYT
TRBV7-2,NA,TRBJ1-5,ASSLAREGQPQH
TRBV4-3,once,TRBJ1-1,ASSQVRGQRAF